This T cell receptor beta chain was obtained from a study of blood T cell repertoires in COVID-19. Study information: Samples taken during acute and convalescent COVID-19 were collected in the United States, Italy and Spain. Sources were T cells, B-cell-depleted T cells, or PBMCs; the material itself was cDNA or gDNA.

As handled by the study authors: Estimates of nucleated cell counts were drawn from the amplification of reference gene primers. Measured with immunoSEQ multiplex PCR; TCRdb has only the in-frame clones, and not every one. Clone size and V and J calls were adopted from that table, with D and trimming inferred from the DNA. The data show over 150,000 clones, roughly 85% seen once. Categorization into cohorts depended on clinical history that participants reported. A single count supports this clone. This CDR3 comprises 15 residues. Trimming removed 5 bases at V and 4 bases at J, with 14 bases between. Germline lookup yields CDR1 KGHDR and CDR2 SFDVKD.

Material for sequencing was PBMCs or T cells enriched from blood (not recorded which). The V gene is TRBV24-1, the J gene TRBJ2-1; tentative D call: TRBD1 (6 bases). The TCR comes from a woman aged 70-85 years in a cohort exposed to, infected with or recovered from COVID-19 (not recorded which). The CDR3, as DNA: TGTGCCACCAGTGGGGACCGGGACAATTACAATGAGCAGTTCTTC. It specifies CATSGDRDNYNEQFF.